The 10 T cell receptor beta chains below were found in one sample sequenced in a study of yellow fever vaccine responses in identical twins. Using its own MiXCR run on the RT-PCR reads, TCRdb lists one record per CDR3 protein. The sample shows under 25,000 distinct CDR3 sequences, approximately 72% of them seen only once. This specimen consisted of T cells from blood (PBMCs), unsorted or a sorted subset (not recorded which), obtained before or after yellow fever vaccination (not recorded which). All receptors derive from a woman between 18 and 29 years old who received the yellow fever vaccine.

The chain carries TRBV4-1 and TRBJ2-1; 10 nucleotides align to TRBD2. CDR1 MGHRA and CDR2 YSYEKL come from the germline V gene. The CDR3 loop spans 16 amino acids. The ends lost 2 bases at V and 4 bases at J; junction bases unmatched: 5. The CDR3 here is CASSQSTSGIYNEQFF. CDR3 bases: TGCGCCAGCAGCCAATCAACTAGCGGGATTTACAATGAGCAGTTCTTC.

This clonotype was counted a single time. DNA of the CDR3: TGTGCCAGCACCCTTGGGTGGACTGAAGCTTTCTTT. It is translated as CASTLGWTEAFF. The rearrangement uses TRBV5-5 and TRBJ1-1, with unresolved D. Germline V gene lookup returns CDR1 SGHKS and CDR2 YYEKEE (reference sequence). Trimming pared 6 bases from V and 5 bases from J, leaving 11 bases between. The CDR3 is made up of 12 amino acids.

The rearrangement links TRBV13 to TRBJ2-1; 8 bases are a match to TRBD2. The V segment lost 8 bases and the J segment 1 base; nucleotides outside the gene matches: 10. The CDR3 loop spans 16 amino acids. Per the germline V gene, CDR1 is PRHDT and CDR2 is FYEKMQ (reference sequence). CDR3: CASETFGLASYNEQFF. CDR3 DNA: TGTGCCAGCGAGACCTTCGGACTAGCTTCCTACAATGAGCAGTTCTTC.

This chain uses TRBV19 with TRBJ2-3, with 12 bases fitting TRBD2. The length of the CDR3 is 14 residues. The V gene end was trimmed by 7 bases and the J gene end by 6 bases; junction bases not matched to a gene: 5. Germline assignment: CDR1 LNHDA and CDR2 SQIVND (reference sequence). The CDR3 here is CASKGLAGRDTQYF. The CDR3 DNA reads TGTGCCAGTAAAGGACTAGCGGGACGGGATACGCAGTATTTT.

For this clonotype: One junction end does not reproduce the germline sequence, and a read error may be involved. The rearrangement uses TRBV23-1 and TRBJ2-7; D is tentatively TRBD1 or TRBD2 (5 bases each). TRBV23-1 belongs to the ORF category, with a function that is uncertain. The CDR3 has 16 amino acids. DNA for the CDR3: TGCGCCAGCATTCAACCGAAGGGGCTAGAGGGCTACGAGCAGTACTTC. Amino acid sequence: CASIQPKGLEGYEQYF.

The chain is built from TRBV19 and TRBJ2-5; TRBD2 aligns across 7 bases. Germline values: CDR1 LNHDA, CDR2 SQIVND (reference sequence). The V segment lost 1 base and the J segment 2 bases; nucleotides outside the gene matches: 4. The CDR3 is 15 amino acids. CDR3 bases: TGTGCCAGTAGTATAGCGGCTAGCGGTCAAGAGACCCAGTACTTC. Protein sequence: CASSIAASGQETQYF. The full variable domain, its missing parts supplied by reference TRBV19 and TRBJ2-5, is DGGITQSPKYLFRKEGQNVTLSCEQNLNHDAMYWYRQDPGQGLRLIYYSQIVNDFQKGDIAEGYSVSREKKESFPLTVTSAQKNPTAFYLCASSIAASGQETQYFGPGTRLLVL.

The V and J genes are TRBV28 and TRBJ1-1; D is ambiguous. Germline CDR1 reads MDHEN; CDR2 reads SYDVKM. The length of the CDR3 is 14 residues. With 5 bases removed from V and 1 base from J, the gap between germline ends came to 11 bases. The CDR3 region is CASSGLSQNTEAFF. CDR3 in DNA: TGTGCCAGCAGTGGACTCAGCCAGAACACTGAAGCTTTCTTT.

V gene TRBV29-1 combines with J gene TRBJ2-7; 9 bases are a match to TRBD1. Germline lookup yields CDR1 SQVTM and CDR2 ANQGSEA. The CDR3 is 15 amino acids. V dropped 8 bases and J dropped 4; count of bases not matched to a gene: 15. CDR3 protein: CSTTQGASCGYEQYV. The CDR3 coding sequence is TGCAGCACAACACAGGGGGCGTCGTGCGGTTACGAGCAGTACGTC.

The rearrangement joins TRBV11-1 to TRBJ1-5; D is uncertain. The CDR3 has 17 residues. V was trimmed by 2 bases and J by 2 bases, leaving 16 bases between them. Germline CDR1 and CDR2: SGHAT and FQDESV (reference sequence). The CDR3 nucleotides are TGTGCCAGCAGCTTAACATCTCCGGAGAGGGGCAATCAGCCCCAGCATTTT. This gives the protein CASSLTSPERGNQPQHF.

Comments on this clonotype: One end of the junction does not line up with germline, which may come from a read error. This chain uses TRBV4-1 with TRBJ2-5, with 8 positions matching TRBD1. The germline V gene encodes CDR1 MGHRA and CDR2 YSYEKL. This CDR3 contains 15 residues. CDR3 bases: TGTGCCAGCAGCCAGATCGACAGGGGACGGGAGACCCAGTACTTC. Amino acid sequence: CASSQIDRGRETQYF.